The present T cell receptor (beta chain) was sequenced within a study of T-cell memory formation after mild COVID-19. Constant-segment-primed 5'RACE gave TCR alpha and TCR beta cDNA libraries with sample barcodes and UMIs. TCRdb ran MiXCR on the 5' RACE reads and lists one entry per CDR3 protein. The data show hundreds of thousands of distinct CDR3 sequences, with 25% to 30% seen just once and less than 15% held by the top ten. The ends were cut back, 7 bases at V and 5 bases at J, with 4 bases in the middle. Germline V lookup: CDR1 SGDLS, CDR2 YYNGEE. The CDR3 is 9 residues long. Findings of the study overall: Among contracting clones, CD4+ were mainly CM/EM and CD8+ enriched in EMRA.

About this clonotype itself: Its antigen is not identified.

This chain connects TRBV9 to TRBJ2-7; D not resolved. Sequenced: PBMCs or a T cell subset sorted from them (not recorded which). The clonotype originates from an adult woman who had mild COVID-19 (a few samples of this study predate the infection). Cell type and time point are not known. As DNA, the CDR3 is TGTGCCAGCTCACACGAGCAGTACTTC. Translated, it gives CASSHEQYF.